The clone carrying this T cell receptor (beta chain) has a count of ten or more. Its antigen remains unknown. Breast cancer patients provided tissue from their axillary draining lymph nodes. These data belong to a study of breast tumors, draining lymph nodes, adjacent tissues. MiXCR, run by TCRdb on the multiplex PCR reads, gives a single entry per CDR3 protein. The sample includes about 150,000 distinct CDR3 sequences, under 25% of them seen just once. The CDR3 is 15 amino acids. CDR1 is DFQATT and CDR2 is SNEGSKA in the germline V gene (reference sequence). V lost 2 bases to trimming and J lost 7 bases, with 15 bases between them. Findings and caveats of the study: Tumor and nontumor repertoires were significantly more similar in luminal-like than in basal-like breast cancer. Compared with lymph nodes, tumors were less diverse; compared with nontumor tissue, more. Tumor T cell lymph node origin was a supported hypothesis, not proven. Data fit most tumor T cells coming from lymph node, expanding in tumor.

This TCR came from a female donor with breast cancer. Some clones in this sample may be carry-over from other donors' samples. Sequences were obtained from axillary lymph node tissue. This chain links TRBV20-1 with TRBJ1-6; maybe TRBD1 (5 bases). DNA of the CDR3: TGCAGTGCTAGACCATCTGGGACCCCGAATTCACCCCTCCACTTT. This encodes CSARPSGTPNSPLHF.